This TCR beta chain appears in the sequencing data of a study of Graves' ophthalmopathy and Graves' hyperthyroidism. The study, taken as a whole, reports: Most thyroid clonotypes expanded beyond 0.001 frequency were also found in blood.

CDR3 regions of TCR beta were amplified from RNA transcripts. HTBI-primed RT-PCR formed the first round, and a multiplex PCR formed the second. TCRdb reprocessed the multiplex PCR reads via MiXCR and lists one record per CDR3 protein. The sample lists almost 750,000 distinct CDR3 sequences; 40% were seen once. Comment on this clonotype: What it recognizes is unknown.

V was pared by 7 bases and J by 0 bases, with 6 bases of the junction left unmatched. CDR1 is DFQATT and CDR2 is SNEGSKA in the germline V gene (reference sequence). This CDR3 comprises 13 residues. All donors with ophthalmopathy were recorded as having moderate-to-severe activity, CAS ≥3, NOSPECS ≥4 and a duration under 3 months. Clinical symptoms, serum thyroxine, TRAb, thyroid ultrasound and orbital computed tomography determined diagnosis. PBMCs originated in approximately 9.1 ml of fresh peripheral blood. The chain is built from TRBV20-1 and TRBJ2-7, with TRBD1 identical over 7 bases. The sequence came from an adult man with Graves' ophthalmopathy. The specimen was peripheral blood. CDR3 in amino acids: CSVLNRGSYEQYF. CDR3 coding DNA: TGCAGTGTGCTGAACAGGGGCTCCTACGAGCAGTACTTC.